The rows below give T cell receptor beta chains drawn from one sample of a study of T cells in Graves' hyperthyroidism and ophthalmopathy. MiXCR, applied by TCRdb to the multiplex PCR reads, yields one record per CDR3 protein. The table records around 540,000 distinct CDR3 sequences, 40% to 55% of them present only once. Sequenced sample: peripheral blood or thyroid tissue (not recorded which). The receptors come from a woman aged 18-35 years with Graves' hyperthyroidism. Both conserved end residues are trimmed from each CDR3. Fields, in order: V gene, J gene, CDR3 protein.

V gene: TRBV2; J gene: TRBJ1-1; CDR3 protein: ASSYLGTGDHTEAF
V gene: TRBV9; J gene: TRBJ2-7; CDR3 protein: ASRGTGGGEQY
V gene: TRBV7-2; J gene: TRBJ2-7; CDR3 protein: ASSLAIGRTSYEQY
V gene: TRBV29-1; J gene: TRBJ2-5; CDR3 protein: SVNRGQTQY
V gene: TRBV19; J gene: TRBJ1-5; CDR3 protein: AHPPGASNQPQH
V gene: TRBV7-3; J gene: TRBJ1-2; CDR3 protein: ASSQVLKGRRGYT
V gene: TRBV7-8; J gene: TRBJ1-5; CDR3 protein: ASSLGISQPQH
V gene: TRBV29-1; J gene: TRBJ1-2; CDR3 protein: SVDAQGTGNT
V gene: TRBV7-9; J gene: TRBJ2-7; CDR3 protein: ASSLVLGDYEQY
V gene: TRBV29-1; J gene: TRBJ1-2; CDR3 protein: SVEVGSHYGYT
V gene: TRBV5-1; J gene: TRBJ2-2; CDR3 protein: ASRRQGANTGELF
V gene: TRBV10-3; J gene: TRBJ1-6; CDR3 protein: ASRNTQGNNSPLH
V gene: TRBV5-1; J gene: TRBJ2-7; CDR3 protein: ASSIRDRAFESEQY
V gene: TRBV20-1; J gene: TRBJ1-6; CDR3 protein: SARGGGQGGSPLH
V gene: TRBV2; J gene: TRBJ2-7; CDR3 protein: ASSEYRGAYEQY
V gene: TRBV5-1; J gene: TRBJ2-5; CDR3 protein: ASSRDGTRMETQY
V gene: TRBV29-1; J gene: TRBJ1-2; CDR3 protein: SVTIAGGAS
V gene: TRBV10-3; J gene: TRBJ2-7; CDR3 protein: ATLGLGGRYEQY
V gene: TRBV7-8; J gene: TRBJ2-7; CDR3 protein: ASSPGTSGMGEQY
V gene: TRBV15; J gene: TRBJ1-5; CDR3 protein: ATSRADRSNQPQH
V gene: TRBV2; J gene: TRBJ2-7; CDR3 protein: ASSVKGRNEQY
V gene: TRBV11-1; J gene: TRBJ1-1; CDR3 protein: ASDPNTGQENTEAF
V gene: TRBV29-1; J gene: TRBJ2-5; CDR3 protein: SGGGAKETQY
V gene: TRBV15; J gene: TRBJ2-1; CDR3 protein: ATSRIEVNEQF
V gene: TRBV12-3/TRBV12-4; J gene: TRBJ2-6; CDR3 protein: ASSSGANVLT
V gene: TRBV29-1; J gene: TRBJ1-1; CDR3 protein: SVAGVMTEAF
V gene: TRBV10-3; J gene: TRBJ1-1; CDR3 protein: ATNRGPGMNTEAF
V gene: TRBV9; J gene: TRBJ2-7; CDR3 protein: ASSGGSGERFYEQY
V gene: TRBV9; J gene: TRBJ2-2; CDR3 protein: ASSVVLGSGGELF
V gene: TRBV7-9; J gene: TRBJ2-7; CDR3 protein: ASSLATSGREYEQY
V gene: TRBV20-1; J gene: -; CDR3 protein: SAFRGTSGSQQF
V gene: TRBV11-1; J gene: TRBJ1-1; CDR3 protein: ASSLLKVTEAF
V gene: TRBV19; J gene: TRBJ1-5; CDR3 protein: ASSGSGYNQPQH
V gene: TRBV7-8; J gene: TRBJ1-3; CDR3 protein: ASSPGTKNTIY
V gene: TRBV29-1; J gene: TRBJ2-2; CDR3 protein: SVETGTADTGELF
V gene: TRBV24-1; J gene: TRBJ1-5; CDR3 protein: ATSELGYEPQH
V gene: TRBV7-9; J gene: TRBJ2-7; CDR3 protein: ASSGGQLGYEQY
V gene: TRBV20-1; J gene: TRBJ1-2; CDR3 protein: SASSLGLHYGYT
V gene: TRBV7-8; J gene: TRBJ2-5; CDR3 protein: ASSPQLTQY
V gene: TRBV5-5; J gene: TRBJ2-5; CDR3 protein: ASSQKGLAGGQETQY
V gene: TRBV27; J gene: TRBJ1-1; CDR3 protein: ASSLLMNAEAF
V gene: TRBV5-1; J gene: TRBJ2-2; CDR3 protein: ASSLSYQRGRTGELF
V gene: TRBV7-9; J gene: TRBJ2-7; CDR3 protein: ASSLRGTGVDEQY
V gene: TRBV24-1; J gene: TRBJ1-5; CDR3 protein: ATSEGVGYRNQPQH
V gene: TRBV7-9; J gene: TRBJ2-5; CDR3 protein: ASSLAEGWETQY
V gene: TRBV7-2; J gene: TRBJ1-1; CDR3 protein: ASSLKGGWTEAF
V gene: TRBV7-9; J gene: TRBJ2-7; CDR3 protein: ASSLSPSYERY
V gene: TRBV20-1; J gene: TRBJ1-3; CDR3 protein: SARDLGRGPGNTIY
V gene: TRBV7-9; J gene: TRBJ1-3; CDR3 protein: ASSLTEGNTIY
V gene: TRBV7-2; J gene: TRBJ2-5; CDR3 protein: ASSWGAEGETQY
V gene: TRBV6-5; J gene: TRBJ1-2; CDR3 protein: ASRRGALTYGYT